This T cell receptor beta chain is drawn from a study of T cell changes during pregnancy in multiple sclerosis. The V gene's germline CDR1 is LNHDA and CDR2 SQIVND (reference sequence). V gave up 3 bases and J gave up 6 bases, with 9 bases separating them. This CDR3 comprises 13 residues. Profiling relied on immunoSEQ multiplex PCR, and the TCRdb table lists in-frame clones only, not all of them. The data hold 30,000 to 35,000 clones, with 80% to 90% observed a single time. The source is a female donor with multiple sclerosis, enrolled in a pregnancy study. The chain links TRBV19 to TRBJ1-5; D may be TRBD1 (5 bases). The material was CD8+ T cells from peripheral blood mononuclear cells, obtained in the first trimester of pregnancy. The CDR3 DNA follows: TGTGCCAGTAGTATGGGGCAGTCTCAGCCCCAGCATTTT. As protein: CASSMGQSQPQHF. The variable domain in full, completed from reference TRBV19 and TRBJ1-5, reads DGGITQSPKYLFRKEGQNVTLSCEQNLNHDAMYWYRQDPGQGLRLIYYSQIVNDFQKGDIAEGYSVSREKKESFPLTVTSAQKNPTAFYLCASSMGQSQPQHFGDGTRLSIL.